This TCR beta chain was observed in a study of radiotherapy plus CTLA-4 blockade in lung cancer. The CDR3 loop spans 19 amino acids. J gave up 1 base and V 0 bases, and 12 bases lay outside the gene matches. Germline loops: CDR1 LNHNV, CDR2 YYDKDF (reference sequence). Concerning this clone: As yet, its antigen is unknown.

This table comes from immunoSEQ multiplex PCR, and its TCRdb copy is limited to in-frame clones, with some not included. The table shows approximately 85,000 clones, with about 80% occurring only once. Study-wide findings and caveats: Early blood T cell clone changes and increased post-radiation serum interferon-beta were reportedly the strongest response predictors. After treatment with radiotherapy plus ipilimumab, TCR clones that came from the tumor expanded in blood.

It was focal radiation plus CTLA-4 blockade with ipilimumab that patients with chemo-refractory metastatic non-small-cell lung cancer received. The receptor's source is a human donor with non-small cell lung cancer that progressed on radiotherapy plus ipilimumab. The specimen comprised peripheral blood, sampled from a patient treated with radiotherapy plus ipilimumab. The chain uses TRBV15 and TRBJ1-5, with 7 bases matching TRBD1. The CDR3 loop is CATSRENLRAGGSNQPQHF. CDR3 DNA sequence: TGTGCCACCAGCAGAGAAAACTTGAGGGCAGGGGGAAGCAATCAGCCCCAGCATTTT. Full variable domain (rest looked up from reference TRBV15 and TRBJ1-5): DAMVIQNPRYQVTQFGKPVTLSCSQTLNHNVMYWYQQKSSQAPKLLFHYYDKDFNNEADTPDNFQSRRPNTSFCFLDIRSPGLGDTAMYLCATSRENLRAGGSNQPQHFGDGTRLSIL.